This record concerns one T cell receptor beta chain sequence. Other DNA sequences of this sample code for an identical CDR3. This entry is derived from a study of control samples from healthy donors and cancer patients. The method was immunoSEQ multiplex PCR; TCRdb's version includes in-frame clones alone and lacks a portion of them. Of some 130,000 clones in the sample, 92% were seen once. The sample consisted of blood. The origin of this receptor is a woman in her forties or fifties in good health.

CDR3 bases: TGTGCCAGCAGTGAAGAGTGGGGGCGCACAGATACGCAGTATTTT. Translation: CASSEEWGRTDTQYF. This sequence joins TRBV2 and TRBJ2-3, with a weak D call TRBD1 (6 bases). Trimming stripped 1 base from V and 1 base from J, with 9 bases between. The CDR3 consists of 15 residues. Germline lookup yields CDR1 SNHLY and CDR2 FYNNEI.